The 32 T cell receptor beta chains in this list originate from one sample, sequenced in a study of T cells in Graves' hyperthyroidism and ophthalmopathy. Amplified regions were TCR beta CDR3 sequences from RNA transcripts. An initial round of RT-PCR targeting the TCR CDR3 relied on the HTBI primer set. TCRdb reprocessed the multiplex PCR reads via MiXCR and lists one record per CDR3 protein. The sample records a few hundred thousand distinct CDR3 sequences, 15% to 18% being singletons. The sequenced material came from blood. All receptors derive from a woman aged 18-30 years with Graves' hyperthyroidism that later progressed to Graves' ophthalmopathy.

The genes are TRBV9 and TRBJ1-2, with TRBD1 as a possible D gene (6 bases). There are 16 residues in the CDR3. Germline CDR1 reads SGDLS; CDR2 reads YYNGEE. Trimming pared 0 bases from V and 0 bases from J, leaving 12 bases between. CDR3 residues: CASSVGGGRSNYGYTF. The DNA for the CDR3 is TGTGCCAGCAGCGTAGGGGGGGGCAGATCTAACTATGGCTACACCTTC.

Regarding this clonotype: This could be a read error, since a much larger clone is one nucleotide away. V usage is TRBV20-1 and J usage is TRBJ2-7, with 8 bases identical to TRBD1. This CDR3 spans 12 amino acids. Germline CDR1 is DFQATT and CDR2 is SNEGSKA (reference sequence). For the CDR3, the DNA is TGCAGTGCTACGGGACAGGACTACGAGCTGTACTTC. Residues: CSATGQDYELYF.

This clonotype was found many times. The chain has TRBV7-9 and TRBJ2-5; no definite D call. With 3 bases removed from V and 4 bases from J, the gap between germline ends came to 3 bases. CDR1 and CDR2 (germline): SEHNR, FQNEAQ (reference sequence). The CDR3 sequence is 11 residues long. The CDR3 is CASSFTETQYF. The CDR3 nucleotides are TGTGCCAGCAGCTTTACAGAGACCCAGTACTTC. Full variable domain (rest looked up from reference TRBV7-9 and TRBJ2-5): DTGVSQNPRHKITKRGQNVTFRCDPISEHNRLYWYRQTLGQGPEFLTYFQNEAQLEKSRLLSDRFSAERPKGSFSTLEIQRTEQGDSAMYLCASSFTETQYFGPGTRLLVL.

The chain joins TRBV18 to TRBJ2-1, with 9 bases lining up with TRBD2. The CDR3 is made up of 15 amino acids. Germline V lookup: CDR1 KGHSH, CDR2 LQKENI. V shed 3 bases and J 7 bases; nucleotides not matched to a gene: 7. CDR3 sequence: CASSPRLAGPNEQFF. In DNA form, the CDR3 reads TGTGCCAGCTCACCCCGGCTAGCGGGGCCAAATGAGCAGTTCTTC.

This clonotype has just a few counts. The chain is built from TRBV19 and TRBJ1-1; D might be TRBD1 (5 bases). Deletions cut 11 bases from V and 1 base from J, with 14 bases between. The CDR3 contains 13 residues. Germline V gene data show CDR1 as LNHDA and CDR2 as SQIVND (reference sequence). The DNA for the CDR3 is TGTGCCGTTCTCGGGACGCCGAACACTGAAGCTTTCTTT. It codes for CAVLGTPNTEAFF.

A remark on this clonotype: It is likely a read error, because the conserved phenylalanine at the end of the CDR3 is missing. The V gene is TRBV12-3 or TRBV12-4, the J gene TRBJ2-7, with D hard to call. V lost 2 bases to trimming and J lost 2 bases, with 10 bases between them. This CDR3 spans 14 amino acids. CDR3 amino acids: CASSLLETPYEQYL. The DNA for the CDR3 is TGTGCCAGCAGTTTACTAGAGACACCCTACGAGCAGTACCTC.

This clonotype was found many times. The chain links TRBV12-5 to TRBJ1-1; D not resolved. This CDR3 contains 15 residues. CDR1 and CDR2 (germline): LGHNT, FRNRAP. The V end lost 0 bases, the J end lost 1 base, and 9 bases lay between the germline ends. CDR3 sequence (DNA): TGTGCTAGTGGTTTGGTACTGTCAGGGAACACTGAAGCTTTCTTT. Translating gives CASGLVLSGNTEAFF. The full variable domain, rest sourced from reference TRBV12-5 and TRBJ1-1, is DARVTQTPRHKVTEMGQEVTMRCQPILGHNTVFWYRQTMMQGLELLAYFRNRAPLDDSGMPKDRFSAEMPDATLATLKIQPSEPRDSAVYFCASGLVLSGNTEAFFGQGTRLTVV.

This clonotype was observed at least ten times. The chain has TRBV7-2 and TRBJ2-7; D remains unclear. Germline V lookup: CDR1 SGHTA, CDR2 FQGNSA. The CDR3 sequence is 15 residues long. V was shortened by 2 bases and J by 6 bases, with 17 bases between the two germline ends. The CDR3 is CASSLRVRSNGEQYF. The CDR3 DNA is TGTGCCAGCAGCTTAAGGGTCAGATCGAACGGCGAGCAGTACTTC.

At least ten counts were recorded for this clonotype. The V call is TRBV11-2, the J call TRBJ2-1; 7 bases are a match to TRBD2. CDR3 size: 16 residues. Germline CDR1 SGHAT, CDR2 FQNNGV. V lost 4 bases to trimming and J lost 0 bases; unmatched junction nucleotides: 6. CDR3 residues: CASSSSGRSSYNEQFF. CDR3 DNA: TGTGCCAGCAGCTCTAGCGGCCGGAGCTCCTACAATGAGCAGTTCTTC.

The chain recombines TRBV29-1 with TRBJ2-7; TRBD1 or TRBD2 may be the D gene (7 bases each). The J call may not be correct, given that the DNA end is closer to TRBJ2-1. The germline V gene has CDR1 SQVTM and CDR2 ANQGSEA. The CDR3 runs 13 residues. CDR3 residues: CSAAGGAGYEQFF. CDR3 nucleotides: TGCAGCGCCGCAGGGGGGGCTGGATACGAGCAGTTCTTC.

This clonotype was found many times. The rearrangement joins TRBV6-2 or TRBV6-3 to TRBJ2-7; maybe TRBD1 (6 bases). The CDR3 runs 15 residues. V dropped 5 bases and J dropped 0 bases, with 14 bases sitting between them. Germline CDR1 is MNHEY and CDR2 is SVGEGT. The CDR3 loop reads CASSTNRATSYEQYF. The CDR3 region has the DNA TGTGCCAGCAGTACCAACAGGGCCACCTCCTACGAGCAGTACTTC.

The sample holds many counts of this clonotype. The chain has TRBV11-2 and TRBJ1-3; no clear D gene. CDR1 SGHAT and CDR2 FQNNGV come from the germline V gene. The CDR3 runs to 14 residues. The germline V and J ends were trimmed by 5 bases and 0 bases, with 8 bases remaining between them. DNA of the CDR3: TGTGCCAGCAGCCCCCGGCGCTCTGGAAACACCATATATTTT. Translated: CASSPRRSGNTIYF.

The chain is built from TRBV5-4 and TRBJ2-1; tentatively, D is TRBD2 (6 bases). Looked up from germline, CDR1 is SGHNT and CDR2 is YYREEE (reference sequence). This CDR3 has 16 amino acids. The ends were cut back, 2 bases at V and 7 bases at J, with 19 bases in the middle. The CDR3 nucleotides are TGTGCCAGCAGCTTAGTCGGGGGACTTTTAGGGAATGAGCAGTTCTTC. This sequence encodes CASSLVGGLLGNEQFF.

The sample holds many counts of this clonotype. The chain employs TRBV20-1 and TRBJ2-1; no firm D call. The germline CDR1 and CDR2 sequences are DFQATT and SNEGSKA (reference sequence). This CDR3 contains 15 residues. Between the trimmed V and J ends, which lost 1 base and 0 bases, there was a span of 10 bases. CDR3 loop: CSARGTPFSYNEQFF. The CDR3 coding sequence is TGCAGTGCTAGAGGGACCCCTTTCTCCTACAATGAGCAGTTCTTC.

The chain links TRBV6-1 to TRBJ2-1, with D maybe TRBD2 (7 bases). Trimming cost V 1 base and J 7 bases, with 11 bases left between them. This CDR3 is 14 amino acids long. Germline-derived CDR1 and CDR2 are MNHNS and SASEGT. CDR3 DNA: TGTGCCAGCAGTGAAGTAGGGGGGGTTAATGAGCAGTTCTTC. It translates to CASSEVGGVNEQFF.

This clonotype was seen a handful of times. This chain uses TRBV7-6 with TRBJ2-2; D may be TRBD2 (6 bases). This CDR3 spans 16 amino acids. V dropped 0 bases and J dropped 8 bases, with 16 bases sitting between them. Per germline, CDR1 SGHVS and CDR2 FNYEAQ. The CDR3 loop is CASSLAGRGNAGELFF. The CDR3 DNA follows: TGTGCCAGCAGCTTAGCCGGGAGAGGGAATGCGGGGGAGCTGTTTTTT. Combining the CDR3 with reference TRBV7-6 and TRBJ2-2 gives the whole variable domain GAGVSQSPRYKVTKRGQDVALRCDPISGHVSLYWYRQALGQGPEFLTYFNYEAQQDKSGLPNDRFSAERPEGSISTLTIQRTEQRDSAMYRCASSLAGRGNAGELFFGEGSRLTVL.

This clonotype was counted only a few times. The chain couples TRBV14 to TRBJ2-5; D is tentatively TRBD1 or TRBD2 (6 bases each). CDR3 length: 17 amino acids. V lost 4 bases, J lost 4 bases, and 22 bases lay in between. The V gene's germline CDR1 is SGHDN and CDR2 FVKESK. In DNA form, the CDR3 reads TGTGCCAGCAGCCCCCCGGGGGCCAGACGGCCTGGAGAGACCCAGTACTTC. As protein: CASSPPGARRPGETQYF.

This clonotype was seen ten or more times. The chain recombines TRBV15 with TRBJ2-7; D gene uncertain. V was shortened by 0 bases and J by 5 bases, with 8 bases between the two germline ends. The CDR3 loop spans 13 amino acids. Germline V gives CDR1 LNHNV, CDR2 YYDKDF (reference sequence). CDR3 in amino acids: CATSRDLENEQYF. The CDR3 coding sequence is TGTGCCACCAGCAGAGATCTAGAAAACGAGCAGTACTTC.

This clonotype showed up many times. The V call is TRBV7-2, the J call TRBJ2-5; TRBD2 is a possible D gene (6 bases). CDR1 and CDR2 from the germline V gene are SGHTA and FQGNSA. This CDR3 region has 13 residues. The V end lost 5 bases, the J end lost 4 bases, and 11 bases lay between the germline ends. CDR3 sequence (DNA): TGTGCCAGCAGCATTAGCGGTCTAGAGACCCAGTACTTC. Its protein product is CASSISGLETQYF. The whole variable domain, filled in from reference TRBV7-2 and TRBJ2-5, reads GAGVSQSPSNKVTEKGKDVELRCDPISGHTALYWYRQSLGQGLEFLIYFQGNSAPDKSGLPSDRFSAERTGGSVSTLTIQRTQQEDSAVYLCASSISGLETQYFGPGTRLLVL.

This clonotype was seen a few times. This rearrangement joins TRBV7-8 to TRBJ1-3; D not certain. The V gene lost 2 bases and the J gene lost 2 bases, with 16 bases spanning the gap. Germline CDR1 SGHVS, CDR2 FQNEAQ. The CDR3 spans 17 residues. DNA for the CDR3: TGTGCCAGCAGCTTAAGGCGTCCTCTCGCCCCTGGAAACACCATATATTTT. Encoded protein: CASSLRRPLAPGNTIYF. The full variable domain, with the rest looked up from reference TRBV7-8 and TRBJ1-3, is GAGVSQSPRYKVAKRGQDVALRCDPISGHVSLFWYQQALGQGPEFLTYFQNEAQLDKSGLPSDRFFAERPEGSVSTLKIQRTQQEDSAVYLCASSLRRPLAPGNTIYFGEGSWLTVV.

The sample holds many counts of this clonotype. V is TRBV20-1 and J is TRBJ2-7; D perhaps matches TRBD1 (6 bases). Germline CDR1 and CDR2: DFQATT and SNEGSKA (reference sequence). The V end lost 0 bases, the J end lost 2 bases, and 14 bases lay between the germline ends. This CDR3 region has 15 residues. CDR3 bases: TGCAGTGCTAGAGATCGGAGGAAGGGGGCCTACGAGCAGTACTTC. This sequence encodes CSARDRRKGAYEQYF.

This clonotype was seen ten or more times. V and J are TRBV7-9 and TRBJ2-7; 12 bases fit TRBD2. In germline, CDR1 is SEHNR, CDR2 FQNEAQ (reference sequence). After removal of 2 bases from V and 0 bases from J, the junction contained 11 bases not matched to a gene. This CDR3 has 19 residues. In nucleotides, the CDR3 is TGTGCCAGCAGCTTAAAGGCTAGCGGGAGGGCCACAAGCTCCTACGAGCAGTACTTC. Protein: CASSLKASGRATSSYEQYF.

This clonotype was seen only a few times. This chain connects TRBV9 to TRBJ2-2; 8 bases line up with TRBD1. The CDR3 totals 14 residues. Trimming at V came to 4 bases and at J to 4 bases, leaving 3 bases not matched to a gene. Germline loops: CDR1 SGDLS, CDR2 YYNGEE. CDR3 region: CASSRTGFTGELFF. DNA of the CDR3: TGTGCCAGCAGCCGGACAGGGTTCACCGGGGAGCTGTTTTTT.

Ten or more counts support this clonotype. The rearrangement uses TRBV6-1 and TRBJ1-1; 11 bases line up with TRBD1. This CDR3 region has 15 residues. Germline CDR1 and CDR2: MNHNS and SASEGT. After removal of 6 bases from V and 3 bases from J, the junction contained 6 bases not matched to a gene. CDR3 sequence reads: CASRTRGQGDTEAFF. In DNA form, the CDR3 reads TGTGCCAGCAGAACGAGGGGACAGGGGGACACTGAAGCTTTCTTT.

In this sample, this clonotype turned up a few times. The chain recombines TRBV4-3 with TRBJ2-7; 13 bases agree with TRBD2. Germline V gene sequence: CDR1 LGHNA, CDR2 YSLEER. The CDR3 is made up of 18 amino acids. After removal of 4 bases from V and 2 bases from J, the junction contained 11 bases not matched to a gene. The CDR3 DNA sequence: TGCGCCAGCAGCCCGGGACTAGCGGGACCGATACATGCCTACGAGCAGTACTTC. This codes for CASSPGLAGPIHAYEQYF.

In its sample, this clonotype was seen a few times. The chain recombines TRBV20-1 with TRBJ2-3; 8 bases match TRBD2. V shed 1 base, J shed 2 bases, and the junction held 8 bases outside the gene matches. The CDR3 sequence is 16 residues long. Germline V gene sequence: CDR1 DFQATT, CDR2 SNEGSKA (reference sequence). CDR3 bases: TGCAGTGCTAGAGCCTCTGGACTAGCCCTCACAGATACGCAGTATTTT. Amino acids: CSARASGLALTDTQYF.

This clonotype was counted only a few times. The J gene is TRBJ1-2, the V gene TRBV20-1; no firm D call. Per the germline V gene, CDR1 is DFQATT and CDR2 is SNEGSKA (reference sequence). The V and J ends lost 3 bases and 4 bases respectively, with 6 bases between them. The CDR3 consists of 11 residues. This CDR3 is CSARVGYGYTF. Here the CDR3 DNA reads TGCAGTGCTAGGGTAGGCTATGGCTACACCTTC.

The V gene is TRBV7-9, the J gene TRBJ1-6; D unclear. Trimming shortened V by 5 bases and J by 9 bases, and 11 bases separated the two germline ends. The CDR3 has 13 amino acids. CDR1 and CDR2 from the germline V gene are SEHNR and FQNEAQ (reference sequence). CDR3 nucleotide sequence: TGTGCCAGCAGCGATCTCCAGCCTTCACCCCTCCACTTT. Translated, it gives CASSDLQPSPLHF.

The table lists this clonotype with a few counts. The J gene is TRBJ2-3, the V gene TRBV10-3; D is unresolved. V lost 4 bases to trimming and J lost 0 bases, with 8 bases between them. The CDR3 has 14 amino acids. CDR1 and CDR2 from the germline V gene are ENHRY and SYGVKD. In DNA, the CDR3 is TGTGCCATCAGTGTTGGGTTCAGCACAGATACGCAGTATTTT. Amino acids: CAISVGFSTDTQYF.

In its sample, this clonotype was seen a few times. The gene calls are TRBV7-3 and TRBJ2-1, with D uncertain. This CDR3 has 16 residues. The germline V gene encodes CDR1 SGHTA and CDR2 FQGTGA. V was pared by 1 base and J by 0 bases, with 10 bases between. The CDR3 sequence is CASSLNGLSSYNEQFF. The DNA of the CDR3 is TGTGCCAGCAGCTTAAACGGGCTCAGCTCCTACAATGAGCAGTTCTTC.

In its sample, this clonotype was seen many times. The chain recombines TRBV20-1 with TRBJ2-1, with TRBD2 identical over 8 bases. Per germline, CDR1 DFQATT and CDR2 SNEGSKA (reference sequence). The V and J ends lost 3 bases and 3 bases, in that order; junction bases with no gene match: 4. CDR3 length: 14 residues. CDR3: CSARVLAVYNEQFF. DNA of the CDR3: TGCAGTGCTAGGGTACTAGCGGTCTACAATGAGCAGTTCTTC.

The V and J genes are TRBV27 and TRBJ2-1, with 7 bases that match TRBD2. The CDR3 contains 13 residues. The V gene end was trimmed by 6 bases and the J gene end by 6 bases; junction bases not matched to a gene: 5. CDR1 is MNHEY and CDR2 is SMNVEV in the germline V gene (reference sequence). The CDR3 region is CASRREPGNEQFF. CDR3 bases: TGTGCCAGCAGGCGGGAGCCGGGCAATGAGCAGTTCTTC.